This note documents a single T cell receptor (beta chain) sequence. The data were obtained in a study of blood T cell repertoires in COVID-19. Turning to the study itself: Material from acute and convalescent COVID-19 was sourced from the United States, Italy and Spain. PBMCs, B-cell-depleted T cells, or T cells provided the cDNA or gDNA that made up the material.

V dropped 0 bases and J dropped 10; count of bases not matched to a gene: 0. Germline CDR1 SGHRS, CDR2 YFSETQ. The CDR3 extends over 14 amino acids. As handled by the study authors: Reference gene primer amplification yielded estimated nucleated cell counts. Profiling relied on immunoSEQ multiplex PCR, and the TCRdb table lists in-frame clones only, not all of them. V and J calls and clone size come straight from that table; D and trimming were deduced from the DNA. The sample records 200,000 to 300,000 clones, about 85% being singletons. Input material: peripheral blood. This receptor was identified in a man aged 60 to 69 who had recovered from COVID-19. This chain uses TRBV5-1 with TRBJ2-3, with TRBD2 matching 15 bases. This CDR3 is CASSLGTSGRAQYF. The DNA for the CDR3 is TGCGCCAGCAGCTTGGGGACTAGCGGGAGGGCGCAGTATTTT.